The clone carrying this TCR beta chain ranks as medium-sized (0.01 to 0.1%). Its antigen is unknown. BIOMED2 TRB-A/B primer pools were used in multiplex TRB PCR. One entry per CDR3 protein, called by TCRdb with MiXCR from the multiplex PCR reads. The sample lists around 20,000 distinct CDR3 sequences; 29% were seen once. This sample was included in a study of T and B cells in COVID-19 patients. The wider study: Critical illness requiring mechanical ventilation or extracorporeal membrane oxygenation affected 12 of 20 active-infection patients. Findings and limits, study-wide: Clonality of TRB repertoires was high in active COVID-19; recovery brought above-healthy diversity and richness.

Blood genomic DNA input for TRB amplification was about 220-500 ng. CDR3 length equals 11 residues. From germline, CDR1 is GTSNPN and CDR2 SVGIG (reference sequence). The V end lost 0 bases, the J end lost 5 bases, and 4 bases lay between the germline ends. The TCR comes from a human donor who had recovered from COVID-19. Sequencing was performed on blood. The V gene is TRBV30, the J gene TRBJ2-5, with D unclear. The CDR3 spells CAWSVAETQYF. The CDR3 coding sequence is TGTGCCTGGAGTGTGGCGGAGACCCAGTACTTC.